The next 10 T cell receptor beta chains were all read from a single sample in a study of blood T cell repertoires in COVID-19. Clones were sequenced by immunoSEQ multiplex PCR, and TCRdb holds only the in-frame ones, with some missing. The sample yields 95,000 to 100,000 clones, 60% to 85% seen once. Sequenced input: peripheral blood. These receptors were taken from an elderly woman with active or convalescent COVID-19.

J is TRBJ1-3 and V is TRBV11-2; no firm D call. The length of the CDR3 is 16 residues. The V gene's germline CDR1 is SGHAT and CDR2 FQNNGV. Trimming shortened V by 5 bases and J by 0 bases, and 14 bases separated the two germline ends. The DNA for the CDR3 is TGTGCCAGCAGCCCAATAAACAGCTACTCTGGAAACACCATATATTTT. Protein sequence: CASSPINSYSGNTIYF.

This clone was recorded once. The V call is TRBV10-3, the J call TRBJ1-2; tentatively, D is TRBD1 (5 bases). Germline lookup yields CDR1 ENHRY and CDR2 SYGVKD. The CDR3 contains 14 residues. The V end lost 0 bases, the J end lost 3 bases, and 8 bases lay between the germline ends. CDR3 bases: TGTGCCATCAGTGAGTCGGGGCGAGACTATGGCTACACCTTC. Translating it yields CAISESGRDYGYTF.

This clone came up a few times. The chain employs TRBV6-5 and TRBJ1-1; D is uncertain. The CDR3 is 14 amino acids. Trimming removed 4 bases at V and 4 bases at J, with 13 bases between. Germline V gene data show CDR1 as MNHEY and CDR2 as SVGAGI. The CDR3 loop is CASSLASESTEAFF. Written as DNA, the CDR3 is TGTGCCAGCAGTTTAGCTTCGGAGAGCACTGAAGCTTTCTTT.

The chain links TRBV5-1 to TRBJ2-1, with 10 bases aligning to TRBD2. V was clipped by 0 bases and J by 6 bases; unmatched bases: 3. In germline, CDR1 is SGHRS, CDR2 YFSETQ. This CDR3 is built from 15 residues. The CDR3 spells CASSLVAGGGNEQFF. CDR3 in DNA: TGCGCCAGCAGCTTGGTAGCGGGAGGTGGCAATGAGCAGTTCTTC.

The rearrangement uses TRBV29-1 and TRBJ2-7; 7 bases fit TRBD2. The V gene end was trimmed by 4 bases and the J gene end by 2 bases; junction bases not matched to a gene: 2. The germline gives CDR1 SQVTM, CDR2 ANQGSEA. The CDR3 runs to 12 residues. The CDR3 DNA follows: TGCAGCGTTGCGGCGGGAGCCTACGAGCAGTACTTC. It codes for CSVAAGAYEQYF.

The chain employs TRBV6-2 or TRBV6-3 and TRBJ2-5; the match to TRBD2 covers 7 bases. CDR3 size: 16 residues. The trim removed 5 bases at V and 2 bases at J, leaving 11 bases unmatched. Germline V gene sequence: CDR1 MNHEY, CDR2 SVGEGT. The chain's CDR3 is CASSVPGGYAQETQYF. The CDR3 region has the DNA TGTGCCAGCAGTGTCCCGGGGGGATATGCGCAAGAGACCCAGTACTTC.

CDR3 coding DNA: TGCAGCGGATTACAGGGGGTAACCTACAATGAGCAGTTCTTC. Translating it yields CSGLQGVTYNEQFF. The chain couples TRBV29-1 to TRBJ2-1, with TRBD1 matching over 8 bases. V lost 7 bases, J lost 2 bases, and 7 bases stayed unmatched. CDR3 length: 14 residues. The V gene's germline CDR1 is SQVTM and CDR2 ANQGSEA.

J is TRBJ2-7 and V is TRBV6-5; 11 nucleotides align to TRBD1. CDR1 and CDR2 from the germline V gene are MNHEY and SVGAGI. This CDR3 spans 14 amino acids. V gave up 2 bases and J gave up 3 bases; unmatched junction bases: 0. CDR3 DNA: TGTGCCAGCAGTTACGGGACAGGGGGCTACGAGCAGTACTTC. Translated: CASSYGTGGYEQYF.

The chain joins TRBV11-1 to TRBJ2-2; no clear D. Germline V gene data show CDR1 as SGHAT and CDR2 as FQDESV (reference sequence). V lost 8 bases to trimming and J lost 6 bases, with 10 bases between them. CDR3 length: 12 amino acids. In DNA form, the CDR3 reads TGTGCCAGCCCGGGTGGCGCCGGGGAGCTGTTTTTT. Translated: CASPGGAGELFF.

The J gene is TRBJ2-4, the V gene TRBV7-9, with TRBD2 matching 9 bases. J lost 0 bases, V lost 4 bases, and 7 bases had no gene match. Germline V lookup: CDR1 SEHNR, CDR2 FQNEAQ (reference sequence). This CDR3 comprises 17 residues. CDR3 coding DNA: TGTGCCAGCAGCTACCCTAGCGGGGATATAGCCAAAAACATTCAGTACTTC. Amino acids: CASSYPSGDIAKNIQYF.